These 8 T cell receptor beta chains were sequenced from one sample in a study of blood T cell repertoires in COVID-19. The table came from immunoSEQ multiplex PCR; TCRdb's copy has only in-frame clones and leaves some out. Of around 140,000 clones detected, about 87% appear once; the ten largest clones hold over 9%. Sequencing was performed on PBMCs or T cells enriched from blood (not recorded which). These receptors all come from a man aged 60-69 years who had recovered from COVID-19.

This chain connects TRBV6-5 to TRBJ1-3, with 7 bases that match TRBD1. The CDR3 is 15 residues long. CDR1 is MNHEY, CDR2 SVGAGI, per germline. Trimming took 6 bases from V and 4 from J; bases not matched to a gene: 9. Here the CDR3 DNA reads TGTGCCAGCAGGAAGACGACAGGGTCCGGAAACACCATATATTTT. It codes for CASRKTTGSGNTIYF.

This chain uses TRBV6-5 with TRBJ2-1, with 10 bases matching TRBD2. V gave up 2 bases and J gave up 9 bases; unmatched junction bases: 7. There are 15 residues in the CDR3. Germline CDR1 is MNHEY and CDR2 is SVGAGI. Here the CDR3 DNA reads TGTGCCAGCAGTTACGTCGGGACTAGCGTGGGTGAGCAGTTCTTC. Translating it yields CASSYVGTSVGEQFF.

The chain couples TRBV11-2 to TRBJ1-1; weak D call: TRBD1 (6 bases). Germline V lookup: CDR1 SGHAT, CDR2 FQNNGV. The CDR3 is 15 residues long. The ends were cut back, 1 base at V and 4 bases at J, with 13 bases in the middle. CDR3 DNA sequence: TGTGCCAGCAGCTTAGTTGCAGGGGAGTTCACTGAAGCTTTCTTT. Translation: CASSLVAGEFTEAFF.

The V gene is TRBV7-2, the J gene TRBJ1-1; D not resolved. The V end was cut by 1 base, the J end by 3 bases, with 9 bases between. The CDR3 has 14 residues. Germline CDR1 is SGHTA and CDR2 is FQGNSA. CDR3 residues: CASSLVRFDTEAFF. The CDR3 coding sequence is TGTGCCAGCAGCTTAGTACGGTTTGACACTGAAGCTTTCTTT.

The chain recombines TRBV19 with TRBJ1-5; D is unclear. This CDR3 is 12 amino acids long. V was shortened by 6 bases and J by 9 bases, with 12 bases between the two germline ends. Per the germline V gene, CDR1 is LNHDA and CDR2 is SQIVND (reference sequence). CDR3 residues: CASSPGNAPQHF. The CDR3 DNA reads TGTGCCAGTAGCCCCGGTAATGCGCCCCAGCATTTT.

This sequence joins TRBV6-5 and TRBJ2-7, with TRBD2 matching over 10 bases. The CDR3 is made up of 15 amino acids. After removal of 2 bases from V and 7 bases from J, the junction contained 8 bases not matched to a gene. Germline V gene data show CDR1 as MNHEY and CDR2 as SVGAGI. In nucleotides, the CDR3 is TGTGCCAGCAGTTACGCCCTAGCGGGAGCGGGAGAGCAGTACTTC. Encoded protein: CASSYALAGAGEQYF.

The V call is TRBV2, the J call TRBJ2-5, with 7 bases that match TRBD2. The CDR3 has 13 amino acids. The ends lost 10 bases at V and 4 bases at J; junction bases unmatched: 9. The V gene's germline CDR1 is SNHLY and CDR2 FYNNEI. CDR3 coding DNA: TGTGCCATCCAACCCCAGCGGGGAGAGACCCAGTACTTC. Encoded protein: CAIQPQRGETQYF. Filled out from reference TRBV2 and TRBJ2-5, the complete variable domain reads EPEVTQTPSHQVTQMGQEVILRCVPISNHLYFYWYRQILGQKVEFLVSFYNNEISEKSEIFDDQFSVERPDGSNFTLKIRSTKLEDSAMYFCAIQPQRGETQYFGPGTRLLVL.

The chain's CDR3 is CATSDLKTSGKYNEQFF. In nucleotides, the CDR3 is TGTGCCACCAGTGATTTGAAGACTAGCGGGAAATACAATGAGCAGTTCTTC. J is TRBJ2-1 and V is TRBV24-1; TRBD2 agrees at 11 bases. CDR1 KGHDR and CDR2 SFDVKD come from the germline V gene. The junction had 4 bases not matched to a gene; V was cut back by 0 bases and J by 4 bases. CDR3 length: 17 amino acids.